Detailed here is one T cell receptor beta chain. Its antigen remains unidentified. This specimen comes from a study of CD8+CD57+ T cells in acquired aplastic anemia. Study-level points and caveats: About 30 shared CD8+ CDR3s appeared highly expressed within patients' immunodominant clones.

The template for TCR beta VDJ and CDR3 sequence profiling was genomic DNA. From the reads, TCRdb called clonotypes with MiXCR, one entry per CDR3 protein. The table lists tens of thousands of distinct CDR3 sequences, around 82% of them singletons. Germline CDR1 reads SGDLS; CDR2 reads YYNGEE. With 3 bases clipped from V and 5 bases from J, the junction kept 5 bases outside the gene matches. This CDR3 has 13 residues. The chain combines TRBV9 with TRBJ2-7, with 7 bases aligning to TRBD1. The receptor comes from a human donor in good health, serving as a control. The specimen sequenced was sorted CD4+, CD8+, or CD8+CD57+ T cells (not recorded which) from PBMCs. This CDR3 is CASSAGQNNEQYF. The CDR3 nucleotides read TGTGCCAGCAGCGCGGGACAGAACAACGAGCAGTACTTC.